This T cell receptor beta chain emerged from a study of regulatory T cells in long-lasting Graves disease. Broader study findings: New patients shared around 1,000 public clonotypes, and persistent patients shared more, with over 2,500. Relative to newly diagnosed Graves' patients, persistent ones had lower TCR diversity.

To note about this clonotype: Antigen unknown. Just one base apart from a much larger clone, this may be a read error.

Time point denoted: persistent/refractory GD, antithyroid drugs over 5 years with positive TRAb. PBMC RNA was the source of the TCR library. Approximately 10-milliliter peripheral blood samples went into EDTA tubes. CDR1 is MNHNS and CDR2 is SASEGT in the germline V gene. Trimming removed 1 base from V and 5 bases from J, with 15 bases in between. The CDR3 extends over 15 amino acids. Sequencing libraries for TCR beta were prepared with iRepertoire HTBI primers and Arm-PCR of CDR3 regions. Via MiXCR, TCRdb re-called the multiplex PCR reads, giving one row per CDR3 protein. Of 400,000 to 500,000 distinct CDR3 sequences in the sample, 22% are singletons; the top ten hold about an eighth.

This TCR was recovered from a female donor with Graves disease. Here the sequenced sample was peripheral blood mononuclear cells (PBMCs), taken when the disease was refractory, from a patient treated with antithyroid drugs. This sequence joins TRBV6-1 and TRBJ2-7, with no clear D. The CDR3 region is CASSEVRGSDHEQYF. CDR3 DNA sequence: TGTGCCAGCAGTGAAGTCCGCGGATCCGACCACGAGCAGTACTTC.